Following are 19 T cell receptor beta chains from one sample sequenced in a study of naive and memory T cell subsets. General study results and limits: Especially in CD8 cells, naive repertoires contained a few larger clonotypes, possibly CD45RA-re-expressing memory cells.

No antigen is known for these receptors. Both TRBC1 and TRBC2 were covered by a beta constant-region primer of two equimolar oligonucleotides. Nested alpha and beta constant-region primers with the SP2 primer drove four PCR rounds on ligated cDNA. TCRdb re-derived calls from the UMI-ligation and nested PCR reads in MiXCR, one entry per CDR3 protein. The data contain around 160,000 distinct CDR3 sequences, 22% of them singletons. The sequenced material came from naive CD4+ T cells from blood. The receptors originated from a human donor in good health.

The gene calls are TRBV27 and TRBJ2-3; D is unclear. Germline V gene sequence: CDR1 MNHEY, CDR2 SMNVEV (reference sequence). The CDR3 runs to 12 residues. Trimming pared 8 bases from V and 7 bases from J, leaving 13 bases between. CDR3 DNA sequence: TGTGCCAGCGGAAGAATTGCATATACGCAGTATTTT. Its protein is CASGRIAYTQYF.

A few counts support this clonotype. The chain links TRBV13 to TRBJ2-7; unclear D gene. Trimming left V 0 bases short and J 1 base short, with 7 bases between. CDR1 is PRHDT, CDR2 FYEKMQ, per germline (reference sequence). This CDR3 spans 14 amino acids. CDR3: CASSLGLISYEQYF. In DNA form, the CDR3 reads TGTGCCAGCAGCTTAGGCCTGATTTCCTACGAGCAGTACTTC.

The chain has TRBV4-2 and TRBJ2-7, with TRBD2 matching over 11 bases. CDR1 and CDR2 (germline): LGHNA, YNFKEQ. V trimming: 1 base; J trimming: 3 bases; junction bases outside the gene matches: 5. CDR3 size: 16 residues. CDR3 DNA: TGTGCCAGCAGCCAAGGCAGACTAGCGGGATACTACGAGCAGTACTTC. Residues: CASSQGRLAGYYEQYF.

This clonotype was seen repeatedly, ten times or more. CDR3 protein: CASSFTSGTYEQYF. The CDR3 coding sequence is TGTGCCAGCAGCTTTACTAGCGGCACCTACGAGCAGTACTTC. J is TRBJ2-7 and V is TRBV5-5; 8 positions match TRBD2. The germline V gene has CDR1 SGHKS and CDR2 YYEKEE (reference sequence). The CDR3 has 14 residues. J was trimmed by 2 bases and V by 2 bases; bases with no gene match: 3.

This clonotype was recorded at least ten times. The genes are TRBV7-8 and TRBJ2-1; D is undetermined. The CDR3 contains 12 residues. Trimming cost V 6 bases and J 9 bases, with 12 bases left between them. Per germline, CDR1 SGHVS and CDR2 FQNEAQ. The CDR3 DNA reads TGTGCCAGCAGTCAAAGTTTAGGTGAGCAGTTCTTC. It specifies CASSQSLGEQFF.

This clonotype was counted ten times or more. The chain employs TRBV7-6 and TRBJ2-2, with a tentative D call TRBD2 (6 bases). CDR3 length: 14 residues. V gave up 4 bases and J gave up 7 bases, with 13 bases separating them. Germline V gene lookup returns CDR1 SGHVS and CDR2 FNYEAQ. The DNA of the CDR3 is TGTGCCAGCAGCTCCGCCCCGACTAGCGGGGAGCTGTTTTTT. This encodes CASSSAPTSGELFF.

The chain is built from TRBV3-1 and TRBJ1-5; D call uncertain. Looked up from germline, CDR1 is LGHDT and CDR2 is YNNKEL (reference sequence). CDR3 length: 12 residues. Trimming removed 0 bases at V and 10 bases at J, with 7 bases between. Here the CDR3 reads CASSQDRLPQHF. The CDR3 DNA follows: TGTGCCAGCAGCCAAGATCGCCTCCCCCAGCATTTT.

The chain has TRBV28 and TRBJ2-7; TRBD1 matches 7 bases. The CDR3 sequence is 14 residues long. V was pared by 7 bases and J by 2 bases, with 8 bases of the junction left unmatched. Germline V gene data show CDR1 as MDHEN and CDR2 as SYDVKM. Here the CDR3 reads CASKERGQTYEQYF. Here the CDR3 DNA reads TGTGCCAGCAAGGAACGGGGACAGACCTACGAGCAGTACTTC.

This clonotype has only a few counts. The CDR3 reads CASSTRTSGRSVQYF. The CDR3 DNA follows: TGTGCCAGCAGCACCCGGACTAGCGGGAGGTCTGTGCAGTACTTC. The chain joins TRBV5-6 to TRBJ2-7; 14 bases match TRBD2. The J segment lost 9 bases and the V segment lost 4 bases, leaving 9 bases of the junction unmatched. This CDR3 region has 15 residues. Germline CDR1 reads SGHDT; CDR2 reads YYEEEE.

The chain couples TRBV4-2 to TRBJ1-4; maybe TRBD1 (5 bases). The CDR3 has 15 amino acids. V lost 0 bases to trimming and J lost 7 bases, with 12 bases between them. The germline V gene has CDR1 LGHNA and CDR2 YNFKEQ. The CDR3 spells CASSQERGPREKLFF. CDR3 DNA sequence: TGTGCCAGCAGCCAAGAACGGGGACCCCGTGAAAAACTGTTTTTT.

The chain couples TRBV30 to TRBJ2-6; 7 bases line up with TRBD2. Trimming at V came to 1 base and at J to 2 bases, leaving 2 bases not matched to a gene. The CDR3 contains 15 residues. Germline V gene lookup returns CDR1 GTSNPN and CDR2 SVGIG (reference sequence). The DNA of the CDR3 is TGTGCCTGGAGTGCGGGGGGAGCTGGGGCCAACGTCCTGACTTTC. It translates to CAWSAGGAGANVLTF.

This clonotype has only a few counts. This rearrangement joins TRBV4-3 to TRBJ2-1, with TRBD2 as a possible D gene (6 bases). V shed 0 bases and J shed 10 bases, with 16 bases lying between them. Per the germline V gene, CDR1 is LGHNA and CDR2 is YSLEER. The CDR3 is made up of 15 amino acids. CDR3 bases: TGCGCCAGCAGCCAAGATGTCGGAGGGGCTGGCGAGCAGTTCTTC. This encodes CASSQDVGGAGEQFF.

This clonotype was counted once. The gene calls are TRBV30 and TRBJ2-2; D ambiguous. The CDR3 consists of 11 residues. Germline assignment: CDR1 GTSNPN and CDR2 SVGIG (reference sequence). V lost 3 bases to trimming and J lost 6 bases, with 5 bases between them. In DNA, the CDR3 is TGTGCCTGGAGCAGGCCCGGGGAGCTGTTTTTT. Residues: CAWSRPGELFF.

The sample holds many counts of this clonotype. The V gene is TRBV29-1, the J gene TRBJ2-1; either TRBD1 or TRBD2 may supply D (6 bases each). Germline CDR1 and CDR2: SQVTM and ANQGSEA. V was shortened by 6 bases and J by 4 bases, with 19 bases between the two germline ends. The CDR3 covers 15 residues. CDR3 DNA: TGCAGCGTCCCCGCTAGGGGGGAGGCATACAATGAGCAGTTCTTC. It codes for CSVPARGEAYNEQFF.

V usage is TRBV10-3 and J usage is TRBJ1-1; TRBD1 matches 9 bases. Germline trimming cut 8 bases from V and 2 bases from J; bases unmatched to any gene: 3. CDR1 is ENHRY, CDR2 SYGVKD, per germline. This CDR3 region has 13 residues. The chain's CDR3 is CAIGQGTNTEAFF. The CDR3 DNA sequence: TGTGCCATCGGACAGGGGACTAACACTGAAGCTTTCTTT.

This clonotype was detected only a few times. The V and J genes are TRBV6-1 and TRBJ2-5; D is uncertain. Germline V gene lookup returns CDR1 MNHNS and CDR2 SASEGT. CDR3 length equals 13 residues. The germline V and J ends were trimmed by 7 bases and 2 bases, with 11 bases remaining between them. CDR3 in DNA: TGTGCCAGCAACCCCCACCGACAAGAGACCCAGTACTTC. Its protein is CASNPHRQETQYF.

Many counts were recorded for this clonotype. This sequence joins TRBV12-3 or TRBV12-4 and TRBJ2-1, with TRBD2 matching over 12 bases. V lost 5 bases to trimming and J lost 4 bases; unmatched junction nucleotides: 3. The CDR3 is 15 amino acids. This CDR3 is CASSRLAGAYNEQFF. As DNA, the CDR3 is TGTGCCAGCAGTCGACTAGCGGGAGCTTACAATGAGCAGTTCTTC.

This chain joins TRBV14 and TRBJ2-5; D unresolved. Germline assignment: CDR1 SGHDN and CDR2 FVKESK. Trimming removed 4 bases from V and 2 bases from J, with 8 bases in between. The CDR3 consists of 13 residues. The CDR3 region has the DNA TGTGCCAGCAGCCGGCAGCTACAAGAGACCCAGTACTTC. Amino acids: CASSRQLQETQYF.

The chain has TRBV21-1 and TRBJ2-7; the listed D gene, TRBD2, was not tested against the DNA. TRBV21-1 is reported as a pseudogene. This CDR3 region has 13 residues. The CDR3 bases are TGTGCCAGCAGCGTCAGGGAGGCCTACGAGCAGTACTTC. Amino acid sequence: CASSVREAYEQYF.